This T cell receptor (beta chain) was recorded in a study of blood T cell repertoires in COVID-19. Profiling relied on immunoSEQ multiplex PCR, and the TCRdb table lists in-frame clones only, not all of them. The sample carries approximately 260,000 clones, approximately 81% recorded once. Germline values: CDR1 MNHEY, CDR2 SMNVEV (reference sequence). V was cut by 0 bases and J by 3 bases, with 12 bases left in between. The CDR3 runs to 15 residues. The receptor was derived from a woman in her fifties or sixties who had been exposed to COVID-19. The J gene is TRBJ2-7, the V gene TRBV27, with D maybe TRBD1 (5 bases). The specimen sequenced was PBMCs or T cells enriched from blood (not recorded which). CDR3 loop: CASSLSSGQGYEQYF. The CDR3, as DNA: TGTGCCAGCAGTTTATCCTCTGGTCAGGGCTACGAGCAGTACTTC.